These T cell receptor beta chains were read from a single sample in a study of Ad26.COV2.S vaccination and SARS-CoV-2 variants. Clones were sequenced by immunoSEQ multiplex PCR, and TCRdb holds only the in-frame ones, with some missing. Among about 680,000 clones, 70% to 90% were seen once, and the ten largest hold approximately 1.5%. The sequencing used peripheral blood, collected in a trial of Ad26.COV2.S vaccine versus placebo. Every receptor here comes from a person aged 18 to 65 who received the Ad26.COV2.S COVID-19 vaccine or a placebo. Both conserved end residues are part of each CDR3. D genes are given only for firm matches. Not all rows give a size; the values are once, few, many and, for expanded clones, a class.

abundance,d_gene,j_gene,v_gene,CDR3nt,CDR3aa
NA,NA,TRBJ2-7,TRBV6-5,TGTGCCAGCAGTTTACTACCCGAGAGCAACGAGCAGTACTTC,CASSLLPESNEQYF
NA,NA,TRBJ2-3,TRBV5-1,TGCGCCAGCAGCCTCGTCCGGGACACATACACAGATACGCAGTATTTT,CASSLVRDTYTDTQYF
NA,TRBD1,TRBJ2-6,TRBV7-2,TGTGCCAGCAGCTACAGGGGCTCTGGGGCCAACGTCCTGACTTTC,CASSYRGSGANVLTF
NA,NA,TRBJ2-7,TRBV27,TGTGCCAGCAGTTTATCGGCACTAGTCCACGAGCAGTACTTC,CASSLSALVHEQYF
NA,NA,TRBJ1-1,TRBV3-1/TRBV3-2,TGTGCCAGCAGCCAAGATCTGGCGGGGTTAGCCCCGGGGGCTTTCTTT,CASSQDLAGLAPGAFF
NA,NA,TRBJ1-1,TRBV5-1,TGCGCCAGCAGCTTGGGAGGGGCGAACACTGAAGCTTTCTTT,CASSLGGANTEAFF
NA,NA,TRBJ1-3,TRBV3-1/TRBV3-2,TGTGCCAGCAGCCAAGTTATAGGGGCGCTAAACACCATATATTTT,CASSQVIGALNTIYF
NA,TRBD1,TRBJ2-7,TRBV6-1,TGTGCCAGCAGTGAAGCGAACAGGGGGCTCACCTACGAGCAGTACTTC,CASSEANRGLTYEQYF
NA,NA,TRBJ1-2,TRBV6-2/TRBV6-3,TGTGCCAGCAGTTACCGGGGTCTCGGCTATGGCTACACCTTC,CASSYRGLGYGYTF
once,TRBD2,TRBJ2-2,TRBV24-1,TGTGCGTCCGGCGGGAGTTTAGGAGGCGGGGAGCTGTTTTTT,CASGGSLGGGELFF
NA,TRBD2,TRBJ2-7,TRBV18,TGTGCCAGCTCACCGAGCAGCGGGGGGGCTTACGAGCAGTACTTC,CASSPSSGGAYEQYF
NA,NA,TRBJ1-5,TRBV4-1,TGCGCCAGCAGCCAAGCCGGGGCTAGCAATCAGCCCCAGCATTTT,CASSQAGASNQPQHF
NA,NA,TRBJ2-2,TRBV12-3/TRBV12-4,TGTGCCAGCAGTCCGATCAACACCGGGGAGCTGTTTTTT,CASSPINTGELFF
NA,NA,TRBJ2-2,TRBV14,TGTGCCAGCAGCCAAGGGGGCTTCGGGGAGCTGTTTTTT,CASSQGGFGELFF
NA,TRBD2,TRBJ2-5,TRBV2,TGTGCCAGCAGTGAAGCAAAGCGACTAGCGGGAGTAGAGACCCAGTACTTC,CASSEAKRLAGVETQYF
NA,NA,TRBJ1-1,TRBV15,TGTGCCACCAGCAGAGATTTTCAGAACACTGAAGCTTTCTTT,CATSRDFQNTEAFF
NA,TRBD1,TRBJ1-2,TRBV30,TGTGCCTGGTCACAGGGGTTAGACTATGGCTACACCTTC,CAWSQGLDYGYTF
NA,NA,TRBJ2-6,TRBV29-1,TGCAGCGTTTCGGCCGGACACTCTGGGGCCAACGTCCTGACTTTC,CSVSAGHSGANVLTF
NA,NA,TRBJ2-3,TRBV28,TGTGCCAGCAGTTTGGGTCAGGGCGCAGATACGCAGTATTTT,CASSLGQGADTQYF
many,NA,TRBJ2-7,TRBV30,TGTGCCTGGAGTCGGGACAAGGCCTACGAGCAGTACTTC,CAWSRDKAYEQYF
NA,NA,TRBJ2-2,TRBV19,TGTGCCAGTAGTATCCTCGCCGCCGGGGAGCTGTTTTTT,CASSILAAGELFF
NA,NA,TRBJ1-1,TRBV7-8,TGTGCCAGCAGCCCGAGCACTGAAGCTTTCTTT,CASSPSTEAFF
NA,NA,TRBJ2-6,TRBV24-1,TGTGCCACCAGTTACAACTGGGGACGGTTTAATTGTCCAACGCAGAGCTCTGGGGCCAACGTCCTGACTTTC,CATSYNWGRFNCPTQSSGANVLTF